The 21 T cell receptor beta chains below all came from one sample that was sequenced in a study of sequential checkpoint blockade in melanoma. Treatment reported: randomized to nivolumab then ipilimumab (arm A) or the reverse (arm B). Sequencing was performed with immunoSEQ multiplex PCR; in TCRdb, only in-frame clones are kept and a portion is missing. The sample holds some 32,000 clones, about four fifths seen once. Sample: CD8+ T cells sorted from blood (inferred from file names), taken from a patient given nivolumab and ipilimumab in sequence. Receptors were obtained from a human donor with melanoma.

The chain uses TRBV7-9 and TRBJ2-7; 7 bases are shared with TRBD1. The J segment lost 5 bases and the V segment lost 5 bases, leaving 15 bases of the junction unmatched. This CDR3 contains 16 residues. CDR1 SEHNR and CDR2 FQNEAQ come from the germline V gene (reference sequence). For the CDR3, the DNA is TGTGCCAGCAGCGTCCCGACAGGGAAAGGGACCGACGAGCAGTACTTC. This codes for CASSVPTGKGTDEQYF.

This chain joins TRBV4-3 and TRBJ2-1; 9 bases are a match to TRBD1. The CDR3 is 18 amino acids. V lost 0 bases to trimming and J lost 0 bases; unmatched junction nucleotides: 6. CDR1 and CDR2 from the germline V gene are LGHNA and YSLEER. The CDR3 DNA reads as TGCGCCAGCAGCCAAGATGGGACAGGGATAAGCTCCTACAATGAGCAGTTCTTC. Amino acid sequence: CASSQDGTGISSYNEQFF.

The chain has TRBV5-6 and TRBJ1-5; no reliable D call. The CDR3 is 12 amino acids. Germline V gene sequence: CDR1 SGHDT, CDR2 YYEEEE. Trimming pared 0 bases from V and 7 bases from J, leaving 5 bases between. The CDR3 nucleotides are TGTGCCAGCAGCTTGGATCAACAGCCCCAGCATTTT. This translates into CASSLDQQPQHF. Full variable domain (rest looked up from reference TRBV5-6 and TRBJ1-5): DAGVTQSPTHLIKTRGQQVTLRCSPKSGHDTVSWYQQALGQGPQFIFQYYEEEERQRGNFPDRFSGHQFPNYSSELNVNALLLGDSALYLCASSLDQQPQHFGDGTRLSIL.

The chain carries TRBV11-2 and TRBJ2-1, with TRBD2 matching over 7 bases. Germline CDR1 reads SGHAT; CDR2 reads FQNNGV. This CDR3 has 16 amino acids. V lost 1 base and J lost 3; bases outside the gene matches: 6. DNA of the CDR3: TGTGCCAGCAGCTTAGGGGCGGGAGCAAACTACAATGAGCAGTTCTTC. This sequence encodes CASSLGAGANYNEQFF.

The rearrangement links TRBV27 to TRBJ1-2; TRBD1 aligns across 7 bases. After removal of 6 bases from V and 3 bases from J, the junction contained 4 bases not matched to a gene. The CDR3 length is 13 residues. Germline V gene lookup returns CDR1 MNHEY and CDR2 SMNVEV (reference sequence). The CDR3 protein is CASRRDRDYGYTF. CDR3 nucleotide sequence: TGTGCCAGCAGACGCGACAGGGACTATGGCTACACCTTC.

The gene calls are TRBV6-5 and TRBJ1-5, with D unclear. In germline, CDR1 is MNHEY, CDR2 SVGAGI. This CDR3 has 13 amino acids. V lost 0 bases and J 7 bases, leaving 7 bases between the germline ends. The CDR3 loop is CASSYSSWQPQHF. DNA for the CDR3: TGTGCCAGCAGTTACTCGAGTTGGCAGCCCCAGCATTTT.

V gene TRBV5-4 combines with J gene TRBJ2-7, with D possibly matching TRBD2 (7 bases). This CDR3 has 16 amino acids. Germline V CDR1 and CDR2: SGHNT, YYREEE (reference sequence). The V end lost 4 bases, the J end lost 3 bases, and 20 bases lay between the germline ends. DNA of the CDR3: TGTGCCAGCAGCGGGGGGGGCGGGACAAGCCTCTACGAGCAGTACTTC. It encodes CASSGGGGTSLYEQYF.

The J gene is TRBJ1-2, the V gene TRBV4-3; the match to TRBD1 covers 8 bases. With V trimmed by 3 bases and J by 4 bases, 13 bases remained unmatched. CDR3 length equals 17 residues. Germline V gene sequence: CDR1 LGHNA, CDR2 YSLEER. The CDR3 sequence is CASSHLRTGWEFYGYTF. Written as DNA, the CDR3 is TGCGCCAGCAGCCACCTTAGGACAGGGTGGGAGTTCTATGGCTACACCTTC.

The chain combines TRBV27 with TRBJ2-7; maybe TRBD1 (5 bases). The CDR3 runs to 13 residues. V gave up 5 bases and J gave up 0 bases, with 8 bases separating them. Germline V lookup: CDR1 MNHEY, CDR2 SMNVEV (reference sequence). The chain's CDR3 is CASSQDSSYEQYF. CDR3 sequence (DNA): TGTGCCAGCAGTCAAGACAGCTCCTACGAGCAGTACTTC.

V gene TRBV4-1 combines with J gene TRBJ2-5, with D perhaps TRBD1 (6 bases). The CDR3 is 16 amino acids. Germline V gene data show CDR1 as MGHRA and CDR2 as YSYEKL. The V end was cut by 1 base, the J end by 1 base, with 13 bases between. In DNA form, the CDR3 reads TGCGCCAGCAGCCAAGTGGACAGCATCCTCCAAGAGACCCAGTACTTC. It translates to CASSQVDSILQETQYF.

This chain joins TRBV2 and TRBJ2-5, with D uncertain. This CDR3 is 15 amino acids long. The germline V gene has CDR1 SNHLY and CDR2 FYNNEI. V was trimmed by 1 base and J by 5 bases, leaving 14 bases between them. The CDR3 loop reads CASSEGYSIRETQYF. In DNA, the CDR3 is TGTGCCAGCAGTGAAGGGTATTCAATACGGGAGACCCAGTACTTC.

CDR3 amino acids: CASSYSQLSNEKLFF. CDR3 DNA sequence: TGTGCCAGCAGTTACTCGCAGTTGTCTAATGAAAAACTGTTTTTT. The chain employs TRBV6-5 and TRBJ1-4; D unclear. Germline V lookup: CDR1 MNHEY, CDR2 SVGAGI. Trimming took 0 bases from V and 3 from J, leaving 8 bases between them. This CDR3 is 15 amino acids long.

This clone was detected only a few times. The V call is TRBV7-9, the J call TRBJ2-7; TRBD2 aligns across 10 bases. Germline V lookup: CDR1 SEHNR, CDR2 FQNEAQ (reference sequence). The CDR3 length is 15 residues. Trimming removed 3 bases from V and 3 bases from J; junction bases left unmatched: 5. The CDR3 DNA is TGTGCCAGCAGCTTGATAACTAGCGGGAACTACGAGCAGTACTTC. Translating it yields CASSLITSGNYEQYF.

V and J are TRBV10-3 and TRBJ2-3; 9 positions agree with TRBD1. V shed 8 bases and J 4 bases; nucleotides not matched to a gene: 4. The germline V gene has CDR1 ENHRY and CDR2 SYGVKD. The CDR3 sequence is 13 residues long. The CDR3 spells CAIGGQGADTQYF. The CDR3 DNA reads TGTGCCATCGGGGGACAGGGTGCAGATACGCAGTATTTT.

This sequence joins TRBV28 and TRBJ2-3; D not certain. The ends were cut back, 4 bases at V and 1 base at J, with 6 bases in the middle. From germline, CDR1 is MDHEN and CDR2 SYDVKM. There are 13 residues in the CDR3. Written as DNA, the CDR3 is TGTGCCAGCAGTTACCAGGGCACAGATACGCAGTATTTT. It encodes CASSYQGTDTQYF.

CDR3 bases: TGTGCCAGCAGCCCCTGGACAGGGCCCGCCTACGAGCAGTACTTC. Amino acid sequence: CASSPWTGPAYEQYF. The V call is TRBV9, the J call TRBJ2-7; TRBD1 matches 8 bases. Unmatched junction bases numbered 8, after V lost 4 bases and J lost 2 bases. Germline CDR1 reads SGDLS; CDR2 reads YYNGEE. This CDR3 region has 15 residues.

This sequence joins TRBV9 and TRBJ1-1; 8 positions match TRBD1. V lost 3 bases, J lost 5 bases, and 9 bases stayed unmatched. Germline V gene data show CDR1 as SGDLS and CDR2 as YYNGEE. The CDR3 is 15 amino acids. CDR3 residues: CASSGGDRRYTEAFF. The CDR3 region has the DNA TGTGCCAGCAGCGGGGGGGACAGGCGGTATACTGAAGCTTTCTTT. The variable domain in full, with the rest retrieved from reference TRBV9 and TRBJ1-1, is DSGVTQTPKHLITATGQRVTLRCSPRSGDLSVYWYQQSLDQGLQFLIQYYNGEERAKGNILERFSAQQFPDLHSELNLSSLELGDSALYFCASSGGDRRYTEAFFGQGTRLTVV.

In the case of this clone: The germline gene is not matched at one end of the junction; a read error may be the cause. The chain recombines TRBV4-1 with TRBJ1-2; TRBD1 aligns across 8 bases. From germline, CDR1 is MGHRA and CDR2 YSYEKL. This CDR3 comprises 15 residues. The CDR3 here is CASSQDGQGNYGHTF. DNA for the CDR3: TGCGCCAGCAGCCAAGATGGACAGGGTAACTATGGCCACACCTTC.

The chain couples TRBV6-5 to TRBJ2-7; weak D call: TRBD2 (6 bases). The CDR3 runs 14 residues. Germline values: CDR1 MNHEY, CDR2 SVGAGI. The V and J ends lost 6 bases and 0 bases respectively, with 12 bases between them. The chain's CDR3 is CASSLTSYSYEQYF. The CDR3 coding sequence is TGTGCCAGCAGCCTCACTAGCTACTCCTACGAGCAGTACTTC.

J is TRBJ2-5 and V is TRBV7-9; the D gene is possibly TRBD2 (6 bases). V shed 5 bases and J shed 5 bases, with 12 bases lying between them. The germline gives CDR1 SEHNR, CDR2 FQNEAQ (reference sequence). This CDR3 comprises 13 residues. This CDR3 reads CASSMGDLETQYF. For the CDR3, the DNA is TGTGCCAGCAGCATGGGGGACTTGGAGACCCAGTACTTC.

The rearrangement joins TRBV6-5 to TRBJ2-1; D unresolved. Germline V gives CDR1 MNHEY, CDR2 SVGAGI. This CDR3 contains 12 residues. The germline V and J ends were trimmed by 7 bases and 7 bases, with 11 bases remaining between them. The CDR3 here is CASTTTLNEQFF. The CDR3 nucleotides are TGTGCCAGCACTACTACACTGAATGAGCAGTTCTTC.